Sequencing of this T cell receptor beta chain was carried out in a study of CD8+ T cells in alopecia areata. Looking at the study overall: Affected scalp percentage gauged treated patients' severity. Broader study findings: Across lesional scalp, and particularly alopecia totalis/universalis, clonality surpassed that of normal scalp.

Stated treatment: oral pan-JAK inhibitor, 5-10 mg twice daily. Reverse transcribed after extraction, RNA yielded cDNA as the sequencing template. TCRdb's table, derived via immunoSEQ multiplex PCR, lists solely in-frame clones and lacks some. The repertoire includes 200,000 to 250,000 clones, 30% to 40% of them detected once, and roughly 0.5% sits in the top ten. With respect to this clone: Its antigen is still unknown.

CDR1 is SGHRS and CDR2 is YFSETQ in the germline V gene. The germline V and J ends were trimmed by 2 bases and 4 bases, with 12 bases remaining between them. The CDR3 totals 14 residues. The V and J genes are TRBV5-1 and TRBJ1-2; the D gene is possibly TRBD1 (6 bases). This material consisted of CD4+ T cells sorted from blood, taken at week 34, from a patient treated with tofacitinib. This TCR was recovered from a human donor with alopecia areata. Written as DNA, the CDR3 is TGCGCCAGCAGCTTCGAGGGGGGAGGCTATGGCTACACCTTC. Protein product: CASSFEGGGYGYTF.